Listed below are T cell receptor beta chains from one sample, sequenced in a study of blood T cell repertoires in COVID-19. Profiling relied on immunoSEQ multiplex PCR, and the TCRdb table lists in-frame clones only, not all of them. The sample has approximately 180,000 clones; roughly 85% are singletons. The sequencing sample was made of PBMCs or T cells enriched from blood (not recorded which). These receptors were obtained from a man in his forties or fifties who had recovered from COVID-19. Both conserved end residues are part of each CDR3. The D gene is left open where the match is weak. Expanded clones get a size class; other rows say once, few or many, or leave the size out.

>TRBJ1-2|few|TRBV5-1|TRBD1
TGCGCCAGCAGCGGGGACAGCTACTATGGCTACACCTTC
CASSGDSYYGYTF
>TRBJ2-7|.|TRBV21-1|.
TGTGCCAGCACCTTATTTTACGAGCAGTACTTC
CASTLFYEQYF
>TRBJ1-2|.|TRBV27|TRBD1
TGTGCCAGCAGCCTACAGGGGGCAGAGTCGGGTGGCTACACCTTC
CASSLQGAESGGYTF
>TRBJ1-5|.|TRBV5-1|TRBD1
TGCGCCAGCAGCTACTCCACAGGGGGCAATCAGCCCCAGCATTTT
CASSYSTGGNQPQHF
>TRBJ2-7|once|TRBV6-5|.
TGTGCCAGCAGCGGGGTCCCACAAGGCGGGATGCAGTACTTC
CASSGVPQGGMQYF
>TRBJ2-1|.|TRBV7-9|.
TGTGCCAGCAGCCCAATGACTAGATCGGCGAGAATGGCCTACAATGAGCAGTTCTTC
CASSPMTRSARMAYNEQFF
>TRBJ1-5|.|TRBV5-8|TRBD1
TGTGCCAGCAGCACGGGACAGGGGATTCAGCATTTT
CASSTGQGIQHF
>TRBJ1-5|.|TRBV7-8|.
TGTGCCAGCAGCCGGAGAAGTGATCAGCCCCAGCATTTT
CASSRRSDQPQHF
>TRBJ2-2|few|TRBV28|.
TGTGCCAGCAGTTTCCCTCCTGCGGAAGTGAACACCGGGGAGCTGTTTTTT
CASSFPPAEVNTGELFF
>TRBJ2-7|.|TRBV30|.
TGTGCCTGGAGCACAGGGCTGGGCTACGAGCAGTACTTC
CAWSTGLGYEQYF
>TRBJ1-5|.|TRBV2|.
TGTGCCAGCAGTCTCACGCAGAATCAGCCCCAGCATTTT
CASSLTQNQPQHF
>TRBJ2-3|.|TRBV19|TRBD2
TGTGCCATTGGGGGGGGAAGCACAGATACGCAGTATTTT
CAIGGGSTDTQYF
>TRBJ1-2|.|TRBV5-1|.
TGCGCCAGCAGACCGATAACCGATGCGAACTATGGCTACACCTTC
CASRPITDANYGYTF
>TRBJ1-1|.|TRBV5-1|TRBD1
TGCGCCAGCACTTCGACAGGGGGTCCCTTTAACACTGAAGCTTTCTTT
CASTSTGGPFNTEAFF
>TRBJ2-2|.|TRBV15|.
TGTGCCACCAGCAGACCTACGGCGGCCGGGGAGCTGTTTTTT
CATSRPTAAGELFF
>TRBJ2-7|.|TRBV13|TRBD1
TGTGCCAGCAGCCCCCCGGGACAGGGGGCCCACGAGCAGTACTTC
CASSPPGQGAHEQYF
>TRBJ2-5|.|TRBV18|.
TGTGCCAGCTCACGTGATCAGGGCGTTTGGGAGACCCAGTACTTC
CASSRDQGVWETQYF
>TRBJ1-6|once|TRBV3-1/TRBV3-2|.
TGTGCCAGCAGCCATGCAGACAGCCTTTCACCCCTCCACTTT
CASSHADSLSPLHF
>TRBJ1-1|.|TRBV24-1|.
TGTGCCACCAGACCAGGGGAAGCGAACACTGAAGCTTTCTTT
CATRPGEANTEAFF
>TRBJ2-7|.|TRBV28|TRBD1
TGTGCCAGCAGTTTGACAGGGGATCCCTACGAGCAGTACTTC
CASSLTGDPYEQYF
>TRBJ2-7|.|TRBV27|.
TGTGCCAGCAGCGTAACGGCGGGGGCGTTCGACGAGCAGTACTTC
CASSVTAGAFDEQYF
>TRBJ1-1|.|TRBV5-1|TRBD1
TGCGCCAGCAGCTTGCAGGCAGGGGGATTTACTGAAGCTTTCTTT
CASSLQAGGFTEAFF
>TRBJ1-2|.|TRBV7-9|.
TGTGCCAGCAGCGACAGTACTAACTATGGCTACACCTTC
CASSDSTNYGYTF
>TRBJ1-3|.|TRBV18|TRBD1
TGTGCCAGCTCACTGGCCAACAGGGGATTTGGAAACACCATATATTTT
CASSLANRGFGNTIYF
>TRBJ1-6|few|TRBV9|.
TGTGCCAGCAGCGTAGGCTTCAGCTCCTATAATTCACCCCTCCACTTT
CASSVGFSSYNSPLHF
>TRBJ1-1|.|TRBV9|.
TGTGCCAGCAGCGTAGGCTACGGGGGGAACACTGAAGCTTTCTTT
CASSVGYGGNTEAFF
>TRBJ1-5|.|TRBV10-3|TRBD1
TGTGCCATCAGTGAGTCGGGGACAGGGAATCAGCCCCAGCATTTT
CAISESGTGNQPQHF
>TRBJ1-1|.|TRBV11-1|TRBD1
TGTGCCAGCAGCCCCCCCGACAGGGGCGACACTTTCTTT
CASSPPDRGDTFF
>TRBJ2-7|.|TRBV27|TRBD2
TGTGCCAGCAGTTTAGTGAGGGACTACTACGAGCAGTACTTC
CASSLVRDYYEQYF
>TRBJ1-1|.|TRBV3-1/TRBV3-2|.
TGTGCCAGCAGCCAAGAGAGTGCAGAAGCTTTCTTT
CASSQESAEAFF
>TRBJ2-3|once|TRBV7-3|TRBD1
TGTGCCAGCAGCGCAGGGGGAAGTCTGGATACGCAGTATTTT
CASSAGGSLDTQYF
>TRBJ1-2|.|TRBV29-1|.
TGCAGCGTTGAAGCAGGGGCCTATAATTATGGCTACACCTTC
CSVEAGAYNYGYTF
>TRBJ2-2|.|TRBV24-1|TRBD1
TGTGCCACCAGCCAAGCTACCGGGACAGGGTCCACCGGGGAGCTGTTTTTT
CATSQATGTGSTGELFF
>TRBJ1-2|.|TRBV28|.
TGTGCCAGCTTACAGGGAGCTTTGACTAACTATGGCTACACCTTC
CASLQGALTNYGYTF
>TRBJ2-3|.|TRBV4-1|TRBD2
TGCGCCAGCAGCCAAGTTTTTCCTAGCGGGAGTACAGATACGCAGTATTTT
CASSQVFPSGSTDTQYF